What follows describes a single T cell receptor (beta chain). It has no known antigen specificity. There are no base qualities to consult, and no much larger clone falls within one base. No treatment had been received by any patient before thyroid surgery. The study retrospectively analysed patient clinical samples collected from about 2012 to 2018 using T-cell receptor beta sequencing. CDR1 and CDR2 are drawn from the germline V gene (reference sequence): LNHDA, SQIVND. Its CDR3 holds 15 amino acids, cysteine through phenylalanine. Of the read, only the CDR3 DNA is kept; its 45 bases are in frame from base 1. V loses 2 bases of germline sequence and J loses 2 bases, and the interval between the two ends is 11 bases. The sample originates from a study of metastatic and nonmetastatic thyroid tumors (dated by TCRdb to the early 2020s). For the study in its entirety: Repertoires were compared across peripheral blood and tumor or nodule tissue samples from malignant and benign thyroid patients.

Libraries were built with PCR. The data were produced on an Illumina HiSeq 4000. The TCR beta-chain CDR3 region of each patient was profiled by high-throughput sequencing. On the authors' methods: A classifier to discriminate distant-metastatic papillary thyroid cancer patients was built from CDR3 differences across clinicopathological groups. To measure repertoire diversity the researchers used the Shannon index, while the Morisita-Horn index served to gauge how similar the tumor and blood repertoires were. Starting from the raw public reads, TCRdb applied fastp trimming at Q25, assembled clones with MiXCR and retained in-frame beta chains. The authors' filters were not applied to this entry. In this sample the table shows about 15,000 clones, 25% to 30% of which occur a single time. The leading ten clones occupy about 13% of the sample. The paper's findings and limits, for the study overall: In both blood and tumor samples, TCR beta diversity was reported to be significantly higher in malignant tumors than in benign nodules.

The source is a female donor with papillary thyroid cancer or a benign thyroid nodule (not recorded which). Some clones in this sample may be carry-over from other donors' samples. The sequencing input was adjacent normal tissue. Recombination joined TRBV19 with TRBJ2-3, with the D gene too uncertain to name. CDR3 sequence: CASSIRLGVTDTQYF. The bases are TGTGCCAGTAGTATACGGCTAGGAGTCACAGATACGCAGTATTTT.